This T cell receptor (beta chain) was identified during a study of PD-1 blockade in classical Hodgkin lymphoma. General observations from the study: The CD4+ diversity rise by C4D1 was clearest in complete responders. Whatever underlies the repertoire differences (possibly disease activity or prior therapy) remains undefined. Initiation of nivolumab under 1 year after ASCT led to exclusion of patients.

The CDR3 has 15 amino acids. The V gene's germline CDR1 is MNHEY and CDR2 SVGAGI. V was clipped by 4 bases and J by 7 bases, with 14 bases between them. Autologous stem cell transplantation was followed by relapse in every patient, and brentuximab vedotin exposure varied. Data came from immunoSEQ multiplex PCR; TCRdb stores just in-frame clones and leaves some out. Among roughly 61,000 clones listed, around 90% were seen once. This clone showed up just once. Its antigen remains unknown. Sample: peripheral blood mononuclear cells (PBMCs), taken before the second cycle of nivolumab. The chain has TRBV6-5 and TRBJ1-6; no definite D call. The source of this sequence is a human donor with classical Hodgkin lymphoma. CDR3 DNA sequence: TGTGCCAGCAGTTTCAGCGGGTCCCAAAATTCACCCCTCCACTTT. Residues: CASSFSGSQNSPLHF.